The source of this TCR beta chain is a study of beta chain features in type 1 diabetes. Study results and caveats: Moderate but significant shortening of TCRB CDR3s was recorded in all four CD4+ subsets from Type 1 diabetes patients.

V was pared by 0 bases and J by 2 bases, with 5 bases between. CDR1 SGHRS and CDR2 YFSETQ come from the germline V gene. The CDR3 totals 13 residues. Reverse transcribing all isolated RNA meant expressed TCRB transcripts were sequenced. Generated by immunoSEQ multiplex PCR, the TCRdb table keeps only in-frame clones and is missing some. This table has some 700,000 clones, 13% appearing once. This clone was seen only a few times. What it recognizes is unknown. Other DNA sequences in the same sample also yield this CDR3. This chain connects TRBV5-1 to TRBJ2-5; D remains ambiguous. This clonotype was obtained from a man aged 18 to 29 with type 1 diabetes. The sample taken for sequencing was naive CD4+ T cells from blood. CDR3 bases: TGCGCCAGCAGCTTGGGACCTCAAGAGACCCAGTACTTC. It yields the protein CASSLGPQETQYF.